This TCR beta chain was recovered during a study of T cell repertoires in cytomegalovirus infection. Study details: Selection of CMV epitopes for the study included recently identified HLA-C-restricted and well-studied HLA-B-restricted ones. CMV infection plus the matching HLA type was flagged by public TCR beta signatures. Study outcomes and limitations: Cumulative frequency of public TCR beta families picked out carriers of CMV plus the relevant HLA. In two of eight donors, the top clonotype was HLA-C-restricted CMV-specific.

Concerning this clonotype: Its antigen is still unknown.

TCRdb reprocessed the reads via MiXCR and lists one record per CDR3 protein. Counted here are fewer than 1,000,000 distinct CDR3 sequences, roughly 30% occurring once; the ten biggest clones make up around an eighth. The origin of this receptor is a human donor in good health (CMV status not recorded). Some clones in this sample may be carry-over from other donors' samples. The material was cultured CD8+ T cells from PBMCs, obtained from culture after CMV antigen stimulation.

The CDR3 sequence: CASSRDPGDEQYV. The CDR3 region has the DNA TGTGCCAGCAGTAGGGATCCGGGGGACGAGCAGTACGTC. This chain joins TRBV27 and TRBJ2-7, with TRBD2 as a possible D gene (6 bases). V lost 5 bases to trimming and J lost 5 bases, with 13 bases between them. This CDR3 has 13 amino acids. Germline values: CDR1 MNHEY, CDR2 SMNVEV (reference sequence).